The sequence of this TCR beta chain was determined in a study of cytomegalovirus exposure and HLA in healthy donors. PCR used 60 Vbeta primers and 13 Jbeta primers. Clones were read by immunoSEQ multiplex PCR, and TCRdb kept only the in-frame ones, dropping some. The data contain under 150,000 clones, 78% of them singletons. J was trimmed by 5 bases and V by 5 bases; bases with no gene match: 9. CDR1 and CDR2 (germline): ENHRY, SYGVKD. The CDR3 is 15 residues long. Study results and limitations: The likely explanation for a cluster of highly shared sequence variants was sequencing artifact.

The donors comprised healthy bone marrow donors. This clone was seen just once. Its antigen is as yet unknown. This clonotype was sampled from a woman in her thirties in good health and CMV-seropositive. The V gene is TRBV10-3, the J gene TRBJ1-2; TRBD1 matches at 9 bases. The sequencing input was PBMCs. The CDR3 coding sequence is TGTGCCATCAGTTGGGACAGGGAAGATGTGTATGGCTACACCTTC. Translating gives CAISWDREDVYGYTF.